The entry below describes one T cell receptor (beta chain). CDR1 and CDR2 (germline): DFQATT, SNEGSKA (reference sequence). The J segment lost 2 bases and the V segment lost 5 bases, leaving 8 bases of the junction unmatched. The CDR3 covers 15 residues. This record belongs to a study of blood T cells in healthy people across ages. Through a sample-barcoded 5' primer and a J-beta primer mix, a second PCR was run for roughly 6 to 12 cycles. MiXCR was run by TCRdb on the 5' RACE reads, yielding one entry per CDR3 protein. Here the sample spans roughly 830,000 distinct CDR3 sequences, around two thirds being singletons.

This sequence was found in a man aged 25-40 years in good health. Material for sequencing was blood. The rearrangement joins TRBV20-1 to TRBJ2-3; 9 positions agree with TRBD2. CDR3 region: CSAHLSGGNTDTQYF. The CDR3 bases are TGCAGTGCTCACCTTAGCGGGGGTAACACAGATACGCAGTATTTT.